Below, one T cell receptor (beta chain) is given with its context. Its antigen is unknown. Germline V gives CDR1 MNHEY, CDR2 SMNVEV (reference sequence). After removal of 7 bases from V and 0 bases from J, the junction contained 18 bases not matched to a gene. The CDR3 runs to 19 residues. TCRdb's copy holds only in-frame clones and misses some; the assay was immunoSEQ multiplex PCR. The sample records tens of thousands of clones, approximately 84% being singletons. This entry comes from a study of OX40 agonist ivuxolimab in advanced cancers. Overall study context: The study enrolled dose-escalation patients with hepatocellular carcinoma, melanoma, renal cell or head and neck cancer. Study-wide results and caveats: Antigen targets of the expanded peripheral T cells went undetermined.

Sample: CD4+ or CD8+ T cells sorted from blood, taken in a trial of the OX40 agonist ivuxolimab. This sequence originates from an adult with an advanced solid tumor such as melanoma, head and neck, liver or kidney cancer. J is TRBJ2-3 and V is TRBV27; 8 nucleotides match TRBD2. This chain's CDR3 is CASTPGFSSGMISTDTQYF. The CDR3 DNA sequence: TGTGCCAGCACCCCAGGTTTCAGTAGCGGGATGATAAGCACAGATACGCAGTATTTT.